This TCR beta chain came from a study of siplizumab effects on memory and regulatory T cells. V lost 4 bases, J lost 2 bases, and 24 bases lay in between. The germline CDR1 and CDR2 sequences are SEHNR and FQNEAQ (reference sequence). The CDR3 loop spans 19 amino acids. TCRdb's copy holds only in-frame clones and misses some; the assay was immunoSEQ multiplex PCR. Of 100,000 or so clones in the sample, around 93% were seen once. About this clone: Its antigen is unknown.

Findings of the study overall: Siplizumab produced a significant reduction in alloreactive sequences that were traceable to unstimulated CD4+ memory cells.

The receptor was derived from a human donor in good health. The chain employs TRBV7-9 and TRBJ2-1; possible D gene TRBD2, 7 bases. Source material: non-Treg CD4+ T cells sorted from blood. The DNA for the CDR3 is TGTGCCAGCAGCTCACAGGGAGGGCCTTCTACGGGTACCTACAATGAGCAGTTCTTC. Protein: CASSSQGGPSTGTYNEQFF.